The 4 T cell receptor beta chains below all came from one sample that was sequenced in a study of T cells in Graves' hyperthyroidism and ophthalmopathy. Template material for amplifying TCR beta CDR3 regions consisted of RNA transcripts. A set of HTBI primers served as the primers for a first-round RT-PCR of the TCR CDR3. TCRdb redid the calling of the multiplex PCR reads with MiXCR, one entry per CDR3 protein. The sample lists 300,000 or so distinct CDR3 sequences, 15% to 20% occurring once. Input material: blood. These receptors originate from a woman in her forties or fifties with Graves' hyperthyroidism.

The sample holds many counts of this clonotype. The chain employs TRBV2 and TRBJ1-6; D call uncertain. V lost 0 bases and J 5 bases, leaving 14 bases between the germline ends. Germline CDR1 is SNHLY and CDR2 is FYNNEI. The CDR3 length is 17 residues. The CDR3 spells CASSEAQVGGHNSPLHF. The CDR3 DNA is TGTGCCAGCAGTGAAGCGCAGGTGGGAGGGCATAATTCACCCCTCCACTTT. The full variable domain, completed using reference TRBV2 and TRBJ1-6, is EPEVTQTPSHQVTQMGQEVILRCVPISNHLYFYWYRQILGQKVEFLVSFYNNEISEKSEIFDDQFSVERPDGSNFTLKIRSTKLEDSAMYFCASSEAQVGGHNSPLHFGNGTRLTVT.

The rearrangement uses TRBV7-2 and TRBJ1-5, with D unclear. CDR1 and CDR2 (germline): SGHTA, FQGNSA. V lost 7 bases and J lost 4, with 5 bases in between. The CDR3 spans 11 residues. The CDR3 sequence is CASNRNQPQHF. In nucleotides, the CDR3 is TGTGCCAGCAACCGGAATCAGCCCCAGCATTTT.

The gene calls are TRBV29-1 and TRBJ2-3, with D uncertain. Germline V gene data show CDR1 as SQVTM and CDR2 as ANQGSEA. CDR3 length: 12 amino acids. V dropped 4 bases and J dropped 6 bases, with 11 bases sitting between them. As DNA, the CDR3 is TGCAGCGTTGGGTCCGACGGGGATACGCAGTATTTT. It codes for CSVGSDGDTQYF.

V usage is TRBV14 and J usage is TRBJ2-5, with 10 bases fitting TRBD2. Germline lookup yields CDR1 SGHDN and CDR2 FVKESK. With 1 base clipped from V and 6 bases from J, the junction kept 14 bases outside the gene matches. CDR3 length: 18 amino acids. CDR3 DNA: TGTGCCAGCAGCCAAGTCGTACGGACTAGCGGTTTTGGACAGACCCAGTACTTC. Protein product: CASSQVVRTSGFGQTQYF.